This T cell receptor (beta chain) is drawn from a study of shared clonotypes between healthy human individuals. Study-level results: Naive subsets usually exceeded memory subsets in estimated richness.

In regard to this clone: Its antigen is still unknown. Different DNA sequences within this sample yield the same CDR3.

The CDR3 extends over 14 amino acids. Germline loops: CDR1 SGHRS, CDR2 YFSETQ. The trim removed 2 bases at V and 4 bases at J, leaving 3 bases unmatched. Sequencing used immunoSEQ multiplex PCR; TCRdb keeps in-frame clones, though not all of them. The profile shows over a million clones, 96% of them singletons. The sequence was collected from a man younger than 45 in good health. The V and J genes are TRBV5-1 and TRBJ2-1; TRBD1 matches 7 bases. Material: naive CD4+ T cells sorted from blood. The subset here: CD45RA+ positively selected. CDR3 DNA: TGCGCCAGCAGCTTACAGGGGCCATACAATGAGCAGTTCTTC. Translation gives CASSLQGPYNEQFF.